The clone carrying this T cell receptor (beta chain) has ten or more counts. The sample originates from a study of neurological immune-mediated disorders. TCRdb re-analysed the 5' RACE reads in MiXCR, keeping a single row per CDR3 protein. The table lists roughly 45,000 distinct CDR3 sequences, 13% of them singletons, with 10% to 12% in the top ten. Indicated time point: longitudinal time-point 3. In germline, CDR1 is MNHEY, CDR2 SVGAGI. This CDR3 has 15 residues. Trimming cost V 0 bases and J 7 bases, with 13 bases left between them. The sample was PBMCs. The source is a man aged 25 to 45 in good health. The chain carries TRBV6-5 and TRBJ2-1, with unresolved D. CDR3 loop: CASSYSGSPRNEQFF. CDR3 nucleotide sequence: TGTGCCAGCAGTTACTCTGGTAGCCCGCGGAATGAGCAGTTCTTC.